Below are 23 T cell receptor beta chains sequenced from a single sample in a study of shared clonotypes between healthy human individuals. The assay was immunoSEQ multiplex PCR, and TCRdb's table has in-frame clones only and misses some. The table has 450,000 to 550,000 clones, 79% seen once. The specimen sequenced was PBMCs. These receptors were taken from a woman aged 40-49 years in good health. Some clones in this sample may be carry-over from other donors' samples.

Concerning this clone: Mismatch with germline at one junction end may stem from a read error. The chain has TRBV7-7 and TRBJ2-3; no reliable D call. This CDR3 region has 16 residues. Germline loops: CDR1 SSHAT, CDR2 FNYEAQ (reference sequence). The CDR3 spells CASSASFLSSTDTQYF. The CDR3 nucleotides read TGTGCTAGCAGCGCCTCATTCCTCTCCAGCACAGATACGCAGTATTTT.

The chain combines TRBV19 with TRBJ1-5; tentatively, D is TRBD1 (5 bases). The CDR3 spans 15 residues. Germline CDR1 reads LNHDA; CDR2 reads SQIVND (reference sequence). V shed 3 bases and J shed 3 bases, with 12 bases lying between them. The CDR3 protein is CASSMVGGFNQPQHF. CDR3 in DNA: TGTGCCAGTAGTATGGTCGGGGGGTTCAATCAGCCCCAGCATTTT. Drawing the rest from reference TRBV19 and TRBJ1-5, the complete variable domain is DGGITQSPKYLFRKEGQNVTLSCEQNLNHDAMYWYRQDPGQGLRLIYYSQIVNDFQKGDIAEGYSVSREKKESFPLTVTSAQKNPTAFYLCASSMVGGFNQPQHFGDGTRLSIL.

Ten or more counts support this clone. CDR3 sequence reads: CASRTASNQPQHF. The CDR3 DNA reads TGTGCCAGCAGGACGGCCAGCAATCAGCCCCAGCATTTT. The chain combines TRBV10-3 with TRBJ1-5; D gene ambiguous. Trimming cost V 10 bases and J 1 base, with 11 bases left between them. The CDR3 consists of 13 residues. CDR1 is ENHRY, CDR2 SYGVKD, per germline.

The chain has TRBV7-3 and TRBJ1-1; TRBD1 aligns across 9 bases. Germline V CDR1 and CDR2: SGHTA, FQGTGA. The CDR3 extends over 15 amino acids. J was trimmed by 4 bases and V by 2 bases; bases with no gene match: 5. The chain's CDR3 is CASSLAPGQGTEAFF. In nucleotides, the CDR3 is TGTGCCAGCAGCTTAGCCCCGGGACAGGGCACTGAAGCTTTCTTT.

This clone has at least ten counts. CDR3 region: CASSMPRDRLTDTQYF. The CDR3 DNA is TGTGCCAGTAGTATGCCCCGGGACAGACTCACAGATACGCAGTATTTT. The chain couples TRBV19 to TRBJ2-3, with TRBD1 identical over 7 bases. V gave up 3 bases and J gave up 2 bases; unmatched junction bases: 8. The germline V gene has CDR1 LNHDA and CDR2 SQIVND (reference sequence). The CDR3 covers 16 residues.

This chain uses TRBV2 with TRBJ2-5; either TRBD1 or TRBD2 may supply D (5 bases each). V lost 5 bases and J 1 base, leaving 11 bases between the germline ends. The CDR3 is 14 amino acids. CDR1 is SNHLY and CDR2 is FYNNEI in the germline V gene. CDR3 sequence reads: CASSYAGSQETQYF. In DNA, the CDR3 is TGTGCCAGCAGTTACGCAGGGAGCCAAGAGACCCAGTACTTC.

V and J are TRBV11-3 and TRBJ2-2; maybe TRBD1 (6 bases). Between the trimmed V and J ends, which lost 4 bases and 6 bases, there was a span of 9 bases. Germline CDR1 SGHNT, CDR2 YENEEA. This CDR3 comprises 13 residues. In DNA form, the CDR3 reads TGTGCCAGCAGCTCTCCAGGGGCCGGGGAGCTGTTTTTT. This gives the protein CASSSPGAGELFF. The variable domain in full, completed from reference TRBV11-3 and TRBJ2-2, reads EAGVVQSPRYKIIEKKQPVAFWCNPISGHNTLYWYLQNLGQGPELLIRYENEEAVDDSQLPKDRFSAERLKGVDSTLKIQPAELGDSAVYLCASSSPGAGELFFGEGSRLTVL.

V and J are TRBV19 and TRBJ1-1; a possible D gene is TRBD1 (5 bases). Trimming pared 3 bases from V and 3 bases from J, leaving 11 bases between. This CDR3 region has 14 residues. CDR1 is LNHDA, CDR2 SQIVND, per germline (reference sequence). The CDR3 protein is CASSIPGRDTEAFF. In nucleotides, the CDR3 is TGTGCCAGTAGTATTCCGGGACGTGACACTGAAGCTTTCTTT.

This rearrangement joins TRBV7-6 to TRBJ2-2; D not certain. The CDR3 is made up of 14 amino acids. V was pared by 8 bases and J by 3 bases, with 13 bases between. Germline V CDR1 and CDR2: SGHVS, FNYEAQ. CDR3 amino acids: CASGSAGYTGELFF. The CDR3, as DNA: TGTGCCAGCGGGTCTGCAGGATACACCGGGGAGCTGTTTTTT. Full variable domain (outside the CDR3, taken from reference TRBV7-6 and TRBJ2-2): GAGVSQSPRYKVTKRGQDVALRCDPISGHVSLYWYRQALGQGPEFLTYFNYEAQQDKSGLPNDRFSAERPEGSISTLTIQRTEQRDSAMYRCASGSAGYTGELFFGEGSRLTVL.

This clone was seen once. This chain links TRBV19 with TRBJ1-2, with TRBD1 matching 8 bases. The CDR3 has 13 residues. Germline lookup yields CDR1 LNHDA and CDR2 SQIVND (reference sequence). After removal of 11 bases from V and 2 bases from J, the junction contained 7 bases not matched to a gene. The CDR3 protein is CAAGQANNYGYTF. CDR3 in DNA: TGTGCCGCGGGACAGGCAAACAACTATGGCTACACCTTC.

This clone was seen a handful of times. One base separates it from a far larger clone, so it is likely a read error. The chain uses TRBV4-2 and TRBJ1-1; D not certain. Germline lookup yields CDR1 LGHNA and CDR2 YNFKEQ. The length of the CDR3 is 15 residues. V was shortened by 3 bases and J by 1 base, with 12 bases between the two germline ends. This CDR3 is CASSQMTLTNTEAFF. The CDR3 DNA reads TGTGCCAGCAGCCAGATGACTTTAACGAACACTGAAGCTTTCTTT.

CDR3 sequence (DNA): TGTGCCAGCAATAGAGGGGCAACCGGGGAGCTGTTTTTT. Amino acids: CASNRGATGELFF. The rearrangement uses TRBV7-9 and TRBJ2-2; the D gene could be TRBD1 or TRBD2 (5 bases each). Deletions cut 7 bases from V and 5 bases from J, with 11 bases between. Germline-derived CDR1 and CDR2 are SEHNR and FQNEAQ (reference sequence). This CDR3 region has 13 residues.

There are a few counts of this clone. This chain connects TRBV7-8 to TRBJ2-7; a possible D gene is TRBD1 (5 bases). This CDR3 spans 15 amino acids. Per germline, CDR1 SGHVS and CDR2 FQNEAQ. V was clipped by 2 bases and J by 3 bases, with 14 bases between them. The CDR3 region has the DNA TGTGCCAGCAGCTTACACGCAGACAGTTACTACGAGCAGTACTTC. The encoded protein is CASSLHADSYYEQYF.

CDR3 bases: TGTGCCAGCAGTGAGCCCGGTTACAATGAGCAGTTCTTC. Its translation is CASSEPGYNEQFF. The rearrangement links TRBV2 to TRBJ2-1, with D unresolved. Germline V lookup: CDR1 SNHLY, CDR2 FYNNEI. This CDR3 has 13 residues. The V end was cut by 3 bases, the J end by 4 bases, with 7 bases between. Variable domain in full (rest from reference TRBV2 and TRBJ2-1): EPEVTQTPSHQVTQMGQEVILRCVPISNHLYFYWYRQILGQKVEFLVSFYNNEISEKSEIFDDQFSVERPDGSNFTLKIRSTKLEDSAMYFCASSEPGYNEQFFGPGTRLTVL.

The chain joins TRBV10-3 to TRBJ2-2; tentatively, D is TRBD1 (6 bases). Trimming stripped 6 bases from V and 3 bases from J, with 11 bases between. Germline V gene lookup returns CDR1 ENHRY and CDR2 SYGVKD. The CDR3 sequence is 14 residues long. For the CDR3, the DNA is TGTGCCATCAGACGGACAGCCTACACCGGGGAGCTGTTTTTT. Translation: CAIRRTAYTGELFF.

The V and J genes are TRBV18 and TRBJ1-4, with no clear D. The CDR3 has 15 residues. Germline CDR1 reads KGHSH; CDR2 reads LQKENI. V was trimmed by 5 bases and J by 8 bases, leaving 18 bases between them. The CDR3 nucleotides read TGTGCCAGCTCAAGGCAGCCCGGCGGAATAGAAAAACTGTTTTTT. Its protein product is CASSRQPGGIEKLFF.

This chain connects TRBV5-4 to TRBJ2-7; TRBD1 matches at 10 bases. V lost 4 bases to trimming and J lost 7 bases; unmatched junction nucleotides: 5. Germline V gene sequence: CDR1 SGHNT, CDR2 YYREEE (reference sequence). The CDR3 length is 13 residues. The CDR3 DNA is TGTGCCAGCAGCCGGGACAGGGGTCAGGAGCAGTACTTC. Amino acid sequence: CASSRDRGQEQYF.

CDR3 in DNA: TGCGCCAGCAGCCCGGGACTAGCGGGAGAGTTTCGGTACTTC. It specifies CASSPGLAGEFRYF. The V call is TRBV5-1, the J call TRBJ2-5; 14 bases map to TRBD2. Looked up from germline, CDR1 is SGHRS and CDR2 is YFSETQ. The CDR3 is made up of 14 amino acids. V was pared by 4 bases and J by 13 bases, with 9 bases of the junction left unmatched. The variable domain in full, completed from reference TRBV5-1 and TRBJ2-5, reads KAGVTQTPRYLIKTRGQQVTLSCSPISGHRSVSWYQQTPGQGLQFLFEYFSETQRNKGNFPGRFSGRQFSNSRSEMNVSTLELGDSALYLCASSPGLAGEFRYFGPGTRLLVL.

The rearrangement joins TRBV6-5 to TRBJ1-2; 9 nucleotides agree with TRBD1. V lost 7 bases and J lost 5; bases outside the gene matches: 8. Germline V gene sequence: CDR1 MNHEY, CDR2 SVGAGI. This CDR3 is built from 14 residues. The CDR3: CASTRDRARYGYTF. The CDR3 DNA reads TGTGCCAGCACTCGGGACAGGGCAAGATATGGCTACACCTTC.

This chain links TRBV5-1 with TRBJ2-3; a weak D match, TRBD2 (5 bases). The CDR3 runs 14 residues. Trimming cost V 1 base and J 1 base, with 7 bases left between them. CDR1 and CDR2 (germline): SGHRS, YFSETQ. CDR3 sequence reads: CASSLSSGTDTQYF. The DNA of the CDR3 is TGCGCCAGCAGCTTGAGTAGCGGCACAGATACGCAGTATTTT.

This chain connects TRBV27 to TRBJ2-7, with 11 bases identical to TRBD2. Germline V lookup: CDR1 MNHEY, CDR2 SMNVEV (reference sequence). The CDR3 runs 17 residues. The V gene end was trimmed by 4 bases and the J gene end by 4 bases; junction bases not matched to a gene: 12. CDR3 nucleotide sequence: TGTGCCAGCAGTTCCTCATTAGCGGGAGGGCTTCTTTACGAGCAGTACTTC. Translation: CASSSSLAGGLLYEQYF.

The V call is TRBV5-6, the J call TRBJ2-7; a possible D gene is TRBD1 (5 bases). V shed 4 bases and J shed 0 bases, with 14 bases lying between them. The germline V gene encodes CDR1 SGHDT and CDR2 YYEEEE. CDR3 length equals 15 residues. Here the CDR3 DNA reads TGTGCCAGCAGCATAAATCAGGGTTTCTCCTACGAGCAGTACTTC. Translated: CASSINQGFSYEQYF.

This clone was counted once. V gene TRBV27 combines with J gene TRBJ1-4; D is possibly TRBD1 (6 bases). Germline values: CDR1 MNHEY, CDR2 SMNVEV (reference sequence). CDR3 length: 15 residues. The V end lost 5 bases, the J end lost 4 bases, and 14 bases lay between the germline ends. The CDR3 spells CASSPRDNVNEKLFF. The CDR3 DNA is TGTGCCAGCAGTCCAAGGGACAACGTTAATGAAAAACTGTTTTTT. Full variable domain (missing parts from reference TRBV27 and TRBJ1-4): EAQVTQNPRYLITVTGKKLTVTCSQNMNHEYMSWYRQDPGLGLRQIYYSMNVEVTDKGDVPEGYKVSRKEKRNFPLILESPSPNQTSLYFCASSPRDNVNEKLFFGSGTQLSVL.